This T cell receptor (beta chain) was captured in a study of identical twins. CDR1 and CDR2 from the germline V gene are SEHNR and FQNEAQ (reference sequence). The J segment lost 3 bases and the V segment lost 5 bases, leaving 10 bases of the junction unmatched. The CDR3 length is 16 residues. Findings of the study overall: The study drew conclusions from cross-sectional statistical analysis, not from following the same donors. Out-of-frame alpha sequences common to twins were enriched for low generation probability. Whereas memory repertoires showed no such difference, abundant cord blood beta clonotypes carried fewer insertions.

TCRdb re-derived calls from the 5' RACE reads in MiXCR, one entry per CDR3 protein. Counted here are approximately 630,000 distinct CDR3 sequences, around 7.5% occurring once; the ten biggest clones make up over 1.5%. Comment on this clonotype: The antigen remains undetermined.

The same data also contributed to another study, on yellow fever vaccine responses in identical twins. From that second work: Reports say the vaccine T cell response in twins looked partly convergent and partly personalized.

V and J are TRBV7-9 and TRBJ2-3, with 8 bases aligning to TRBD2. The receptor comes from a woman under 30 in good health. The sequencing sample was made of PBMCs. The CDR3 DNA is TGTGCCAGCAGCACGGGACTAGTAGGATCAACAGATACGCAGTATTTT. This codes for CASSTGLVGSTDTQYF.